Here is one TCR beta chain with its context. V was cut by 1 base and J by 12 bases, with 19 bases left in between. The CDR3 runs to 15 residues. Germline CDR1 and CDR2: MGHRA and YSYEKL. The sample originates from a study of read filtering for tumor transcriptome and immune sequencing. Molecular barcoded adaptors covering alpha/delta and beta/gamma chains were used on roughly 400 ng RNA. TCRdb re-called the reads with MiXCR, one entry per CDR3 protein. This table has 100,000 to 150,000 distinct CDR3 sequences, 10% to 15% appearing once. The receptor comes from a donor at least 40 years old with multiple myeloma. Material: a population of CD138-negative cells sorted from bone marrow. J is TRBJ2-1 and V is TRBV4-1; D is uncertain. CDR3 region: CASSQAPALHGAQFF. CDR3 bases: TGCGCCAGCAGCCAAGCCCCAGCCCTCCATGGTGCGCAGTTCTTC.